The 27 T cell receptor beta chains in this list originate from one sample, sequenced in a study. Amplification of TRBV12-4/TRBJ1-2 clonotypes used adaptor-ligated barcode primers. TCRdb re-called the multiplex PCR reads with MiXCR, one entry per CDR3 protein. Of approximately 700 distinct CDR3 sequences listed, around 35% are singletons. The sample consisted of memory CD4+ T cells sorted from blood. Noted subset: memory CD4+ T cells, CD4+CD45RO+CD25-. Every receptor here comes from a female donor with breast cancer.

This clonotype is labeled as medium-sized. The chain is built from TRBV12-3 or TRBV12-4 and TRBJ1-2; 10 nucleotides align to TRBD1. V lost 5 bases and J lost 4; bases outside the gene matches: 7. This CDR3 contains 15 residues. Written as DNA, the CDR3 is TGTGCCAGCAGTCCAGGGACAGGGGAGACCTATGGCTACACCTTC. Translating it yields CASSPGTGETYGYTF.

The V call is TRBV12-3 or TRBV12-4, the J call TRBJ1-2; D call uncertain. V lost 5 bases and J 3 bases, leaving 7 bases between the germline ends. The CDR3 length is 12 residues. The CDR3 here is CASSRTDYGYTF. The CDR3 DNA reads TGTGCCAGCAGTCGTACAGACTATGGCTACACCTTC.

The chain has TRBV12-3 or TRBV12-4 and TRBJ1-2; possible D gene TRBD1, 5 bases. The CDR3 has 11 residues. V was trimmed by 5 bases and J by 8 bases, leaving 9 bases between them. The chain's CDR3 is CASSQGLGYTF. For the CDR3, the DNA is TGTGCCAGCAGTCAGGGTCTCGGCTACACCTTC.

This rearrangement joins TRBV12-3 or TRBV12-4 to TRBJ1-2; a weak D match, TRBD1 (5 bases). V gave up 6 bases and J gave up 3 bases, with 11 bases separating them. The CDR3 is 13 residues long. CDR3 sequence reads: CASSAGTDYGYTF. CDR3 coding DNA: TGTGCCAGCAGCGCCGGGACCGACTATGGCTACACCTTC.

This clonotype is deemed medium-sized. The rearrangement links TRBV12-3 or TRBV12-4 to TRBJ1-2; possible D gene TRBD1, 5 bases. The germline V and J ends were trimmed by 7 bases and 4 bases, with 19 bases remaining between them. The CDR3 covers 15 residues. As DNA, the CDR3 is TGTGCCAGCAACCGACCCGAAGGTGGGGCCTATGGCTACACCTTC. This sequence encodes CASNRPEGGAYGYTF.

Judged by abundance, this clonotype is large. The DNA for the CDR3 is TGTGCCAGCACCCACTCCCGGGGCGGCTATGGCTACACCTTC. It codes for CASTHSRGGYGYTF. The chain uses TRBV12-3 or TRBV12-4 and TRBJ1-2; D possibly corresponds to TRBD1 (5 bases). The CDR3 is 14 residues long. Trimming left V 7 bases short and J 4 bases short, with 16 bases between.

This clonotype counts as large. The chain has TRBV12-3 or TRBV12-4 and TRBJ1-2, with D uncertain. This CDR3 region has 13 residues. V was pared by 6 bases and J by 8 bases, with 16 bases between. CDR3 coding DNA: TGTGCCAGCAGCCGGCTAAAGGTGGGAGGCTACACCTTC. Its translation is CASSRLKVGGYTF.

This clonotype was picked up a small number of times. V is TRBV12-3 or TRBV12-4 and J is TRBJ1-2, with a tentative D call TRBD1 (5 bases). The CDR3 runs 14 residues. The germline V and J ends were trimmed by 5 bases and 7 bases, with 17 bases remaining between them. DNA of the CDR3: TGTGCCAGCAGTACGCTTTCGGGGCTTACTGGCTACACCTTC. Amino acid sequence: CASSTLSGLTGYTF.

This clonotype was detected a few times. The CDR3 sequence is CASSPDGNGYTF. CDR3 nucleotide sequence: TGTGCCAGCAGTCCGGACGGAAATGGCTACACCTTC. The rearrangement links TRBV12-3 or TRBV12-4 to TRBJ1-2; the D is unclear. There are 12 residues in the CDR3. V was shortened by 5 bases and J by 6 bases, with 10 bases between the two germline ends.

This clonotype showed up just a few times. The genes are TRBV12-3 or TRBV12-4 and TRBJ1-2; TRBD1 matches at 7 bases. This CDR3 region has 14 residues. V dropped 6 bases and J dropped 5; count of bases not matched to a gene: 9. The CDR3 sequence is CASRRQGVYYGYTF. The CDR3 DNA follows: TGTGCCAGCAGGCGACAGGGCGTATATTATGGCTACACCTTC.

This clonotype was seen many times. V gene TRBV12-3 or TRBV12-4 combines with J gene TRBJ1-2; D is possibly TRBD1 (6 bases). V dropped 6 bases and J dropped 4 bases, with 12 bases sitting between them. The CDR3 consists of 13 residues. The CDR3, as DNA: TGTGCCAGCAGCCAGACAGGAGTCTATGGCTACACCTTC. It specifies CASSQTGVYGYTF.

This clonotype has more than one count but fewer than ten. The chain joins TRBV12-3 or TRBV12-4 to TRBJ1-2; D might be TRBD1 (6 bases). CDR3 length: 13 residues. Trimming removed 6 bases at V and 1 base at J, with 9 bases between. In DNA form, the CDR3 reads TGTGCCAGCAGCCACAGGGTTAACTATGGCTACACCTTC. As protein: CASSHRVNYGYTF.

This clonotype came up a few times. The chain recombines TRBV12-3 or TRBV12-4 with TRBJ1-2; unclear D gene. The CDR3 is 12 amino acids. V dropped 5 bases and J dropped 6 bases, with 10 bases sitting between them. This CDR3 reads CASSPNGDGYTF. The CDR3 DNA is TGTGCCAGCAGTCCTAACGGGGATGGCTACACCTTC.

The chain uses TRBV12-3 or TRBV12-4 and TRBJ1-2; D ambiguous. The length of the CDR3 is 15 residues. V was clipped by 6 bases and J by 0 bases, with 14 bases between them. CDR3 DNA sequence: TGTGCCAGCAGACCGGTGGGTGGAGCTAACTATGGCTACACCTTC. It yields the protein CASRPVGGANYGYTF.

Within the sample, this clonotype is large (0.1 to 1%). The chain carries TRBV12-3 or TRBV12-4 and TRBJ1-2; maybe TRBD1 (5 bases). Trimming removed 5 bases at V and 0 bases at J, with 16 bases between. The CDR3 is 16 amino acids. The CDR3 DNA reads TGTGCCAGCAGTACCCGAGAATCGGGGCCTAACTATGGCTACACCTTC. Translation gives CASSTRESGPNYGYTF.

This clonotype came up a few times. The rearrangement links TRBV12-3 or TRBV12-4 to TRBJ1-2; D gene ambiguous. The V gene lost 6 bases and the J gene lost 4 bases, with 12 bases spanning the gap. The CDR3 is 13 residues long. CDR3 amino acids: CASSESWFYGYTF. As DNA, the CDR3 is TGTGCCAGCAGCGAAAGTTGGTTCTATGGCTACACCTTC.

This clonotype is labeled as hyperexpanded (1% or more). This chain connects TRBV12-3 or TRBV12-4 to TRBJ1-2, with a tentative D call TRBD1 (6 bases). Trimming removed 6 bases at V and 4 bases at J, with 12 bases between. This CDR3 has 13 residues. This chain's CDR3 is CASRPTGVYGYTF. Written as DNA, the CDR3 is TGTGCCAGCAGGCCGACAGGCGTCTATGGCTACACCTTC.

In its sample, this clonotype was seen a few times. The chain is built from TRBV12-3 or TRBV12-4 and TRBJ1-2; D may be TRBD1 (6 bases). This CDR3 has 14 residues. V gave up 3 bases and J gave up 6 bases, with 14 bases separating them. The CDR3 loop reads CASSLGQGSNGYTF. For the CDR3, the DNA is TGTGCCAGCAGTTTGGGTCAGGGGTCCAATGGCTACACCTTC.

V gene TRBV12-3 or TRBV12-4 combines with J gene TRBJ1-2; 10 bases are a match to TRBD1. Losses at the gene ends were 6 bases for V and 7 bases for J; bases not matched to a gene: 8. The CDR3 covers 14 residues. The CDR3 DNA sequence: TGTGCCAGCAGCGCCAGGGACAGGGGAGGTGGCTACACCTTC. It is translated as CASSARDRGGGYTF.

The chain is built from TRBV12-3 or TRBV12-4 and TRBJ1-2; 7 bases agree with TRBD1. V lost 5 bases and J lost 8; bases outside the gene matches: 5. The CDR3 runs to 12 residues. The CDR3 nucleotides are TGTGCCAGCAGTACAGGGGCGGGAGGCTACACCTTC. Protein: CASSTGAGGYTF.

This clonotype is labeled as large. The chain carries TRBV12-3 or TRBV12-4 and TRBJ1-2; D gene uncertain. Trimming removed 0 bases at V and 11 bases at J, with 13 bases between. The CDR3 covers 13 residues. CDR3 amino acids: CASSLAITASYTF. The CDR3 bases are TGTGCCAGCAGTTTAGCTATCACAGCGTCATACACCTTC.

As for this clonotype: The junction and the germline gene differ at one end; a read error may be behind it. V usage is TRBV12-3 or TRBV12-4 and J usage is TRBJ1-2; the D gene is possibly TRBD1 (6 bases). The CDR3 has 13 amino acids. CDR3 sequence (DNA): TGTGCCAGCAGTCCGACAGGTACTATGGCTACACCGTTC. It codes for CASSPTGTMATPF.

This chain uses TRBV12-3 or TRBV12-4 with TRBJ1-2; TRBD1 might be the D (6 bases). This CDR3 spans 12 amino acids. Trimming removed 6 bases at V and 8 bases at J, with 13 bases between. This chain's CDR3 is CASSKTGTGYTF. The DNA for the CDR3 is TGTGCCAGCAGCAAAACAGGGACGGGCTACACCTTC.

This clonotype counts as large (0.1 to 1%). CDR3 nucleotide sequence: TGTGCCAGCAGATCTTCAGGTTCGAACTATGGCTACACCTTC. Residues: CASRSSGSNYGYTF. The genes are TRBV12-3 or TRBV12-4 and TRBJ1-2, with unresolved D. The CDR3 extends over 14 amino acids. V lost 6 bases and J lost 2, with 13 bases in between.

This rearrangement joins TRBV12-3 or TRBV12-4 to TRBJ1-2; TRBD1 aligns across 8 bases. The CDR3 is 14 amino acids. Trimming took 5 bases from V and 7 from J; bases not matched to a gene: 9. The CDR3 coding sequence is TGTGCCAGCAGTCAAGGTGACAGGGGCCTTGGCTACACCTTC. Translating it yields CASSQGDRGLGYTF.

The gene calls are TRBV12-3 or TRBV12-4 and TRBJ1-2; D ambiguous. Trimming cost V 0 bases and J 12 bases, with 14 bases left between them. There are 13 residues in the CDR3. The CDR3: CASSLAGSWTDTF. CDR3 nucleotides: TGTGCCAGCAGTTTAGCGGGCTCGTGGACCGACACCTTC.

V is TRBV12-3 or TRBV12-4 and J is TRBJ1-2; D unresolved. The V end lost 1 base, the J end lost 7 bases, and 10 bases lay between the germline ends. The CDR3 contains 13 residues. Here the CDR3 reads CASSLDSSFGYTF. CDR3 coding DNA: TGTGCCAGCAGTTTAGACAGTAGCTTTGGCTACACCTTC.